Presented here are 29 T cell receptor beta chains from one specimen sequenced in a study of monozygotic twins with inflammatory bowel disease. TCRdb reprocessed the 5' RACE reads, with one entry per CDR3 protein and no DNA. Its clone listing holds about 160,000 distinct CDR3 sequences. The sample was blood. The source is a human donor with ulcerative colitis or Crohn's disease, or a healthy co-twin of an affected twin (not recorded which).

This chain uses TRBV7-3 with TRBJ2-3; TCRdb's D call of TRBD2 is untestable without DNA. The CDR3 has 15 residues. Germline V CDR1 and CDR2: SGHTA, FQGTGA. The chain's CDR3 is CASSLTSGYTDTQYF.

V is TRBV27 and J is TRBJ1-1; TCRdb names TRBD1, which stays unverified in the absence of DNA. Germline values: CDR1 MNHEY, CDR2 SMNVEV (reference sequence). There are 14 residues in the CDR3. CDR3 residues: CASSPQGAIPEAFF.

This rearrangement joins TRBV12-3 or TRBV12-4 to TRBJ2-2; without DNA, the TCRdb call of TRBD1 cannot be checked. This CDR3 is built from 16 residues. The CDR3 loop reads CASSRAGTGTTGELFF.

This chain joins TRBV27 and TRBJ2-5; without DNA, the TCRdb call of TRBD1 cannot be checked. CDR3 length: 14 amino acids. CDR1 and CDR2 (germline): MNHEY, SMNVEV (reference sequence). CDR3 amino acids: CASSLAPSAETQYF.

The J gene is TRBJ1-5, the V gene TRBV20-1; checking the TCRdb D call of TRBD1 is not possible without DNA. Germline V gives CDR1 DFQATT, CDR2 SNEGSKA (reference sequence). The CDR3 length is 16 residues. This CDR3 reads CSARAQGPDSNQPQHF.

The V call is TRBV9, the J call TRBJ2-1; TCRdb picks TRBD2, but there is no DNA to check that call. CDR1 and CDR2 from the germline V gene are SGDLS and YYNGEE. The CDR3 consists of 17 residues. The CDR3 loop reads CASSAEMGLAGSTEQFF.

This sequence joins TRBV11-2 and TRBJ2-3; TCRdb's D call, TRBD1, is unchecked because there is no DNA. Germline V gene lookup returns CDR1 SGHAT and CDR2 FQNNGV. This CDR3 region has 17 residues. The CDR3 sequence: CASSLGAGQGVSDPQYF.

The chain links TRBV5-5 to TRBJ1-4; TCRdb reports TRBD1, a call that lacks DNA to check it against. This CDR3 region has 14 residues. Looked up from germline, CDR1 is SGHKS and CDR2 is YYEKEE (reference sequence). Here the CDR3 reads CASSLEGAREKLFF.

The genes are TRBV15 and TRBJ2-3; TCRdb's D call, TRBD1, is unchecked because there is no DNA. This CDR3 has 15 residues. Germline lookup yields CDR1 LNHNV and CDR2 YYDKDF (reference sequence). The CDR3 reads CATSRTGVRGDTQYF.

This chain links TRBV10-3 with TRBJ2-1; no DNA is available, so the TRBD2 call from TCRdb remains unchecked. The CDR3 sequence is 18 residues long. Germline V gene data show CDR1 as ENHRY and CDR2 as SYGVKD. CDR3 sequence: CAISESVGTSGRADEQFF.

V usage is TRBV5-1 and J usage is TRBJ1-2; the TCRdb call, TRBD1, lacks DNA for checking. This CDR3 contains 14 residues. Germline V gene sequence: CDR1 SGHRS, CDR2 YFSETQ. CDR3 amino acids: CASSSFLGDYGYTF.

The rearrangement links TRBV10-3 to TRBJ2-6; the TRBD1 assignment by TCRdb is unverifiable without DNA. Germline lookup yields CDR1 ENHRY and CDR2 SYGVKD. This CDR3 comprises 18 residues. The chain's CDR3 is CAISETQGALSGANVLTF.

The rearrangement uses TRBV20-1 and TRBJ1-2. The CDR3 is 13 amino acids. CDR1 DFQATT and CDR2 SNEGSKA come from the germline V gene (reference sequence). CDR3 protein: CSARTLPGDGYTF.

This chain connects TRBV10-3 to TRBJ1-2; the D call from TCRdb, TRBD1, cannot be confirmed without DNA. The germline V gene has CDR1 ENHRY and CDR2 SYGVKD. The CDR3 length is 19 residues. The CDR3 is CAISESATCNISQEYGYTF.

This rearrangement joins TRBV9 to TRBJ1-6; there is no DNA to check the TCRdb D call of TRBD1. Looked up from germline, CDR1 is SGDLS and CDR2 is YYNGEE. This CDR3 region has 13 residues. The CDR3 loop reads CASSVKWDSPLHF.

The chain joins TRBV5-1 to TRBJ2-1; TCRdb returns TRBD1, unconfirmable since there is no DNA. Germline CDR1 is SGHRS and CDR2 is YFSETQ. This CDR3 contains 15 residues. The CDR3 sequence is CASSLRDRQTSEQFF.

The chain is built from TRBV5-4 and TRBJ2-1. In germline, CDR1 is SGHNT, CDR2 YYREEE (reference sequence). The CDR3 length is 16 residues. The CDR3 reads CASSLALSAIYNEQFF.

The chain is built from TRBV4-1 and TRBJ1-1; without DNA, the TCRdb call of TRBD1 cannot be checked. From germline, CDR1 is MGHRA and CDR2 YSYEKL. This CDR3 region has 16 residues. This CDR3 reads CASSHSPGQLNTEAFF.

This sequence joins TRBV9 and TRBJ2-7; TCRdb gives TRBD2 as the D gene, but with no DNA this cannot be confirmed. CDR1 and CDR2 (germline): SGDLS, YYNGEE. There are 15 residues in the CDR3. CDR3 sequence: CASSEGLAGGYEQYF.

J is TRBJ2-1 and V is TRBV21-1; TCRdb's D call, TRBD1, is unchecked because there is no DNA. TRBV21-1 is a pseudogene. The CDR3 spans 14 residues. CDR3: CASSKAPGYNEQFF.

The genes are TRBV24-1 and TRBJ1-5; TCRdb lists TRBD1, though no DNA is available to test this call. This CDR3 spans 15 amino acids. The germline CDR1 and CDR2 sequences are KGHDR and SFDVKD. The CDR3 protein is CATSGGQGPHQPQHF.

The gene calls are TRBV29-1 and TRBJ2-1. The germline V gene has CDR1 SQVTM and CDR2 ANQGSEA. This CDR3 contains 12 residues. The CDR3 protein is CSVGAVYNEQFF.

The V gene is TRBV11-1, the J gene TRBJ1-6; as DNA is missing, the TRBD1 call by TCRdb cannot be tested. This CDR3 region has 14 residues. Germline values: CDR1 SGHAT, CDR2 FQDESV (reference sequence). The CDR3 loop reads CASSYRDSNSPLHF.

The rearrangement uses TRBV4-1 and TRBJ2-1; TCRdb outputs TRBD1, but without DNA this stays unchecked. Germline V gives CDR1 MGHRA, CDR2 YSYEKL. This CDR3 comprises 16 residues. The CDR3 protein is CASSQGGQGAYNEQFF.

CDR3 amino acids: CASKPDTGRGETQYF. V is TRBV28 and J is TRBJ2-5; TCRdb proposes TRBD2, but this gene call is untestable without DNA. In germline, CDR1 is MDHEN, CDR2 SYDVKM. The length of the CDR3 is 15 residues.

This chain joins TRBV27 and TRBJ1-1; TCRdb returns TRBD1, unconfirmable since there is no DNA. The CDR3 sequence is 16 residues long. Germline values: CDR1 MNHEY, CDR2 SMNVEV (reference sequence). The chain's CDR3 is CASSLSRGHLNTEAFF.

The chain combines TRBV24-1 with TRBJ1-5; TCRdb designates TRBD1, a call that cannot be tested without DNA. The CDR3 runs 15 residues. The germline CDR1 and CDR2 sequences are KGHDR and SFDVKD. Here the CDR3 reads CATSETGQEYQPQHF.

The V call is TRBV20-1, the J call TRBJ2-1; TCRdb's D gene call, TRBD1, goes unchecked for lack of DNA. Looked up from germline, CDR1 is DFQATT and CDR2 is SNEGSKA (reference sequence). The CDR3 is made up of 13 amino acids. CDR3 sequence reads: CSGQEGRDNEQFF.

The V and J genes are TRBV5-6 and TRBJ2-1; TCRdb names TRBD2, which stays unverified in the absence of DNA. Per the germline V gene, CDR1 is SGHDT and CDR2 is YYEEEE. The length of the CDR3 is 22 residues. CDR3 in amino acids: CASSLGFGVAGDSPSSYNEQFF.